This TCR beta chain was obtained from a study of cytomegalovirus exposure and HLA in healthy donors. In the case of this clone: Its antigen is as yet unknown.

The CDR3 sequence is 18 residues long. Per the germline V gene, CDR1 is SGHNT and CDR2 is YENEEA. The ends were cut back, 1 base at V and 4 bases at J, with 17 bases in the middle. With 60 Vbeta and 13 Jbeta primers, the PCR was carried out. Profiled with immunoSEQ multiplex PCR; TCRdb holds only in-frame clones, not every one. The repertoire holds fewer than 90,000 clones, with 55% to 80% as singletons. Study-level findings and limits: Per a prior analysis, the majority of TCR beta V segments were productive roughly 87% or roughly 30% of the time. There were 150 or so TCR beta chains listed as cytomegalovirus-associated.

Sequencing used PBMCs. The rearrangement uses TRBV11-3 and TRBJ2-6; perhaps TRBD1 as D (6 bases). The receptor comes from a middle-aged man in good health and CMV-seropositive. DNA for the CDR3: TGTGCCAGCAGCTTAGCAGGGGTCGGCTACGCCGGGGCCAACGTCCTGACTTTC. Protein product: CASSLAGVGYAGANVLTF.